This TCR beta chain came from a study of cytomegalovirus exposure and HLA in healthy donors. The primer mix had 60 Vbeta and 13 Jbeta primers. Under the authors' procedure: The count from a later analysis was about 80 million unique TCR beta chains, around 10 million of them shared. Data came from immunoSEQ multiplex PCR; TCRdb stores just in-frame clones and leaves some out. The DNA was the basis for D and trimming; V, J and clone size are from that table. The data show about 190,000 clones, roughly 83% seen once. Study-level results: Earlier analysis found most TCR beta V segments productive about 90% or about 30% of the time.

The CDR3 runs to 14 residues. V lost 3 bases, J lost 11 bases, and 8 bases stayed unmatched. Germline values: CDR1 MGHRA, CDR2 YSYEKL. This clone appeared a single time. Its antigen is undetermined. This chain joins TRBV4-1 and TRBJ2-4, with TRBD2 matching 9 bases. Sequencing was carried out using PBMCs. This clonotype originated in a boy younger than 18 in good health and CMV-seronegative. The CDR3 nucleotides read TGCGCCAGCAGCCACCTTGGGACTAGCCCGTTTCAGTACTTC. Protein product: CASSHLGTSPFQYF.